The 23 T cell receptor beta chains listed next were all sequenced from one sample in a study of T cell responses to AZD1222 COVID-19 vaccine. The repertoire was sequenced with immunoSEQ multiplex PCR; TCRdb's copy has only in-frame clones and lacks some. Of tens of thousands of clones in the sample, approximately 90% were seen once. The input for sequencing was peripheral blood, taken on day 0 of MenACWY control vaccination. Source of these receptors: an adult in good health.

The V gene is TRBV27, the J gene TRBJ1-1, with unresolved D. The CDR3 consists of 15 residues. From germline, CDR1 is MNHEY and CDR2 SMNVEV (reference sequence). V lost 5 bases, J lost 4 bases, and 17 bases lay in between. The CDR3 reads CASSHPTVAGTEAFF. Here the CDR3 DNA reads TGTGCCAGCAGTCACCCCACGGTGGCGGGCACTGAAGCTTTCTTT.

This clone was seen more than once but under ten times. The genes are TRBV27 and TRBJ1-5, with D perhaps matching TRBD1 (6 bases). Germline CDR1 is MNHEY and CDR2 is SMNVEV (reference sequence). V lost 0 bases and J 6 bases, leaving 12 bases between the germline ends. The CDR3 has 15 amino acids. The CDR3 loop is CASSLSMGGRQPQHF. The DNA of the CDR3 is TGTGCCAGCAGTTTATCGATGGGGGGGCGTCAGCCCCAGCATTTT.

The chain uses TRBV12-3 or TRBV12-4 and TRBJ2-3; D is uncertain. The length of the CDR3 is 13 residues. Trimming removed 3 bases from V and 1 base from J, with 5 bases in between. The CDR3: CASSFLGTDTQYF. The CDR3 bases are TGTGCCAGCAGTTTTCTTGGCACAGATACGCAGTATTTT.

J is TRBJ2-1 and V is TRBV9; D perhaps matches TRBD2 (6 bases). The V gene lost 3 bases and the J gene lost 8 bases, with 15 bases spanning the gap. CDR1 is SGDLS and CDR2 is YYNGEE in the germline V gene. This CDR3 comprises 14 residues. Here the CDR3 DNA reads TGTGCCAGCAGCGACCGCGGGAAGTCCGATGAGCAGTTCTTC. It encodes CASSDRGKSDEQFF.

This sequence joins TRBV6-6 and TRBJ1-3; D might be TRBD1 (6 bases). V gave up 7 bases and J gave up 3 bases, with 13 bases separating them. Germline V gene data show CDR1 as MNHNY and CDR2 as SVGAGI (reference sequence). The CDR3 is 14 residues long. DNA of the CDR3: TGTGCCAGCATCCCGGGACAAATTGGAAACACCATATATTTT. This codes for CASIPGQIGNTIYF.

This clone has just a few counts. V and J are TRBV11-2 and TRBJ2-2; D gene ambiguous. The germline CDR1 and CDR2 sequences are SGHAT and FQNNGV. V lost 3 bases to trimming and J lost 5 bases, with 7 bases between them. The length of the CDR3 is 13 residues. The CDR3 region is CASSFQSTGELFF. CDR3 coding DNA: TGTGCCAGCAGCTTCCAGAGTACCGGGGAGCTGTTTTTT.

In this sample, this clone turned up once. V and J are TRBV15 and TRBJ2-1; 7 bases are a match to TRBD2. There are 15 residues in the CDR3. Germline lookup yields CDR1 LNHNV and CDR2 YYDKDF (reference sequence). V lost 0 bases, J lost 8 bases, and 7 bases stayed unmatched. CDR3: CATSRDNGGTDEQFF. CDR3 coding DNA: TGTGCCACCAGCAGAGATAACGGGGGGACGGATGAGCAGTTCTTC.

This rearrangement joins TRBV13 to TRBJ2-1; 10 bases map to TRBD2. CDR1 is PRHDT and CDR2 is FYEKMQ in the germline V gene (reference sequence). There are 15 residues in the CDR3. Unmatched junction bases numbered 10, after V lost 6 bases and J lost 8 bases. The CDR3 region is CASRSSGSGRHEQFF. CDR3 DNA: TGTGCCAGCAGATCTAGCGGGAGTGGAAGGCATGAGCAGTTCTTC.

This clone was detected only once. The chain is built from TRBV25-1 and TRBJ1-5, with TRBD1 as a possible D gene (5 bases). CDR3 length: 13 amino acids. Germline CDR1 reads MGHDK; CDR2 reads SYGVNS. Trimming stripped 6 bases from V and 7 bases from J, with 13 bases between. The CDR3 DNA is TGTGCCAGCAGGGGGGACCAGGGACAGCCCCAGCATTTT. Its translation is CASRGDQGQPQHF.

This chain links TRBV20-1 with TRBJ1-2, with 7 positions matching TRBD1. CDR1 is DFQATT, CDR2 SNEGSKA, per germline (reference sequence). The CDR3 length is 11 residues. Trimming took 6 bases from V and 11 from J; bases not matched to a gene: 9. The CDR3 DNA is TGCAGTGCCAAAGATGAGGGGGCTTACACCTTC. Translating gives CSAKDEGAYTF.

The rearrangement uses TRBV6-6 and TRBJ1-4; D is unclear. V lost 7 bases and J 5 bases, leaving 14 bases between the germline ends. Germline values: CDR1 MNHNY, CDR2 SVGAGI (reference sequence). This CDR3 region has 14 residues. The DNA of the CDR3 is TGTGCCAGCAACTTCAAACATGGCAATGAAAAACTGTTTTTT. Translating gives CASNFKHGNEKLFF.

The V call is TRBV27, the J call TRBJ2-2; no clear D gene. Between the trimmed V and J ends, which lost 2 bases and 7 bases, there was a span of 14 bases. In germline, CDR1 is MNHEY, CDR2 SMNVEV (reference sequence). The CDR3 sequence is 15 residues long. CDR3 coding DNA: TGTGCCAGCAGTTTAATTGTCCAGTGGGGCGGGGAGCTGTTTTTT. This gives the protein CASSLIVQWGGELFF.

The chain employs TRBV5-6 and TRBJ2-7; maybe TRBD1 (5 bases). The CDR3 extends over 14 amino acids. Between the trimmed V and J ends, which lost 2 bases and 1 base, there was a span of 10 bases. CDR1 is SGHDT and CDR2 is YYEEEE in the germline V gene. The CDR3 DNA reads as TGTGCCAGCAGCTTATGGGGCACTTCCTACGAGCAGTACTTC. This sequence encodes CASSLWGTSYEQYF.

The rearrangement links TRBV7-8 to TRBJ1-1; D unresolved. The CDR3 covers 11 residues. V lost 1 base and J 4 bases, leaving 1 base between the germline ends. Germline CDR1 SGHVS, CDR2 FQNEAQ. The CDR3 spells CASSLGTEAFF. CDR3 in DNA: TGTGCCAGCAGCTTAGGCACTGAAGCTTTCTTT.

This rearrangement joins TRBV2 to TRBJ2-3; D unclear. The CDR3 is 14 residues long. V gave up 7 bases and J gave up 0 bases, with 11 bases separating them. Looked up from germline, CDR1 is SNHLY and CDR2 is FYNNEI. The CDR3 DNA follows: TGTGCCAGCACGGTTCTTAGGAGCACAGATACGCAGTATTTT. Translation: CASTVLRSTDTQYF.

This clone was recorded only once. The chain combines TRBV9 with TRBJ2-1; TRBD2 agrees at 8 bases. Germline lookup yields CDR1 SGDLS and CDR2 YYNGEE. The CDR3 has 16 amino acids. Trimming took 4 bases from V and 0 from J; bases not matched to a gene: 6. The CDR3 sequence is CASSPRLAGSYNEQFF. CDR3 bases: TGTGCCAGCAGCCCAAGGCTAGCGGGCTCCTACAATGAGCAGTTCTTC.

The chain couples TRBV3-1 (or the pseudogene TRBV3-2) to TRBJ1-1, with TRBD1 as a possible D gene (6 bases). The CDR3 runs 18 residues. V was clipped by 7 bases and J by 0 bases, with 24 bases between them. Per germline, CDR1 LGHDT and CDR2 YNNKEL (reference sequence). CDR3 sequence (DNA): TGTGCCAGCAACCAGGGGTACAGATCTAGCGCTATGAACACTGAAGCTTTCTTT. Translation: CASNQGYRSSAMNTEAFF.

This chain uses TRBV6-5 with TRBJ1-5, with D hard to call. CDR1 and CDR2 (germline): MNHEY, SVGAGI. Trimming pared 4 bases from V and 5 bases from J, leaving 9 bases between. CDR3 length: 13 residues. The CDR3 reads CASSFTADQPQHF. The CDR3 nucleotides are TGTGCCAGCAGTTTCACAGCCGATCAGCCCCAGCATTTT.

This chain connects TRBV19 to TRBJ1-3; D is unclear. The CDR3 length is 15 residues. Germline CDR1 and CDR2: LNHDA and SQIVND (reference sequence). V lost 0 bases to trimming and J lost 2 bases, with 8 bases between them. CDR3 sequence: CASSIDSNAGNTIYF. The CDR3 DNA sequence: TGTGCCAGTAGTATAGACAGTAACGCTGGAAACACCATATATTTT. Full variable domain (missing parts from reference TRBV19 and TRBJ1-3): DGGITQSPKYLFRKEGQNVTLSCEQNLNHDAMYWYRQDPGQGLRLIYYSQIVNDFQKGDIAEGYSVSREKKESFPLTVTSAQKNPTAFYLCASSIDSNAGNTIYFGEGSWLTVV.

The chain carries TRBV24-1 and TRBJ2-7; 7 bases are a match to TRBD2. Germline values: CDR1 KGHDR, CDR2 SFDVKD. This CDR3 contains 12 residues. V was pared by 6 bases and J by 6 bases, with 4 bases of the junction left unmatched. The CDR3 DNA is TGTGCCACCAGTAGTAGCGGGTTCGAGCAGTACTTC. This codes for CATSSSGFEQYF.

CDR3 DNA: TGTGCCAGCAGTTTAAACGGGGAGCTGTTTTTT. Its translation is CASSLNGELFF. The chain couples TRBV12-3 or TRBV12-4 to TRBJ2-2; D remains unclear. The ends were cut back, 2 bases at V and 7 bases at J, with 2 bases in the middle. This CDR3 contains 11 residues.

In this sample, this clone turned up a few times. This chain uses TRBV11-1 with TRBJ2-1, with D possibly TRBD1 on 7 matching bases. V lost 0 bases and J lost 10, with 13 bases in between. CDR3 length: 14 amino acids. Germline CDR1 reads SGHAT; CDR2 reads FQDESV (reference sequence). The CDR3 reads CASSLARQGGEQFF. DNA for the CDR3: TGTGCCAGCAGCTTAGCCAGACAGGGAGGCGAGCAGTTCTTC.

This clone occurred once. The chain uses TRBV28 and TRBJ2-7; 7 bases are shared with TRBD2. The CDR3 is 12 residues long. Germline values: CDR1 MDHEN, CDR2 SYDVKM. The V and J ends lost 6 bases and 6 bases, in that order; junction bases with no gene match: 5. The CDR3 loop reads CASRAPGGEQYF. The CDR3 DNA reads as TGTGCCAGCAGAGCCCCGGGAGGCGAGCAGTACTTC.